The present T cell receptor (beta chain) was sequenced within a study of OX40 agonist ivuxolimab in advanced cancers. Study overall: Participants, 80% to 90% male, averaged roughly 60 years of age, ranging from 23 to 79.

Germline CDR1 is SGHTA and CDR2 is FQGNSA. The CDR3 runs to 16 residues. V dropped 7 bases and J dropped 2; count of bases not matched to a gene: 12. The table came from immunoSEQ multiplex PCR; TCRdb's copy has only in-frame clones and leaves some out. The sample yields 90,000 to 100,000 clones, about 80% seen once. The genes are TRBV7-2 and TRBJ2-3, with TRBD2 matching 7 bases. This receptor was identified in an adult with an advanced solid tumor such as melanoma, head and neck, liver or kidney cancer. The sequencing used CD4+ or CD8+ T cells sorted from blood, collected in a trial of the OX40 agonist ivuxolimab. CDR3: CASKSGGGLTTDTQYF. The CDR3 DNA follows: TGTGCCAGCAAGTCGGGAGGCGGGCTAACCACAGATACGCAGTATTTT.